This T cell receptor (beta chain) comes out of a study of cytomegalovirus exposure and HLA in healthy donors. On this clone: Its antigen remains unidentified.

Study outcomes and limitations: Based on reports, TCR beta sequences accurately predicted HLA-A and HLA-B alleles for most subjects.

Amplification used 60 Vbeta primers and 13 Jbeta primers. Per the original methods: Unique TCR beta chains totaled roughly 80 million in a later count, with approximately 11 million of them shared. Profiling relied on immunoSEQ multiplex PCR, and the TCRdb table lists in-frame clones only, not all of them. V and J calls and clone size are copied from that table; D and trimming were computed from the DNA. The sample yields approximately 190,000 clones, roughly 76% seen once. The sequence derives from a man aged 40-55 years in good health and CMV-seropositive. The sample comprised PBMCs.

The CDR3 spells CASHGGTGNTIYF. As DNA, the CDR3 is TGTGCCAGTCATGGGGGGACTGGAAACACCATATATTTT. The V and J genes are TRBV19 and TRBJ1-3; D possibly corresponds to TRBD1 (5 bases). CDR3 length: 13 residues. CDR1 and CDR2 from the germline V gene are LNHDA and SQIVND (reference sequence). V was trimmed by 8 bases and J by 2 bases, leaving 10 bases between them.